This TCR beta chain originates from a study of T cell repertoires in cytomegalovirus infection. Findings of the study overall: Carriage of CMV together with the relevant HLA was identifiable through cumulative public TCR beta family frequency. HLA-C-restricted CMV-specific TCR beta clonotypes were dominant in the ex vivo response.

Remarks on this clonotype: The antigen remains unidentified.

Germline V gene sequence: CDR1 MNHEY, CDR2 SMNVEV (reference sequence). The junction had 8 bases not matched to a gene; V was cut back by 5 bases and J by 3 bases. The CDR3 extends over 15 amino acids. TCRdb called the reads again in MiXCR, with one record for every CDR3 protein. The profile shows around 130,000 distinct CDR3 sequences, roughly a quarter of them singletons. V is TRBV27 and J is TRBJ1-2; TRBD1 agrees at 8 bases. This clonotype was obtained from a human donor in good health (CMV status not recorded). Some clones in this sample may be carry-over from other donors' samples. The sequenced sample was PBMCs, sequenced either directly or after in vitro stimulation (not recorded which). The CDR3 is CASSLGQGPYYGYTF. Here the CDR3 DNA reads TGTGCCAGCAGTCTAGGACAGGGACCGTACTATGGCTACACCTTC.